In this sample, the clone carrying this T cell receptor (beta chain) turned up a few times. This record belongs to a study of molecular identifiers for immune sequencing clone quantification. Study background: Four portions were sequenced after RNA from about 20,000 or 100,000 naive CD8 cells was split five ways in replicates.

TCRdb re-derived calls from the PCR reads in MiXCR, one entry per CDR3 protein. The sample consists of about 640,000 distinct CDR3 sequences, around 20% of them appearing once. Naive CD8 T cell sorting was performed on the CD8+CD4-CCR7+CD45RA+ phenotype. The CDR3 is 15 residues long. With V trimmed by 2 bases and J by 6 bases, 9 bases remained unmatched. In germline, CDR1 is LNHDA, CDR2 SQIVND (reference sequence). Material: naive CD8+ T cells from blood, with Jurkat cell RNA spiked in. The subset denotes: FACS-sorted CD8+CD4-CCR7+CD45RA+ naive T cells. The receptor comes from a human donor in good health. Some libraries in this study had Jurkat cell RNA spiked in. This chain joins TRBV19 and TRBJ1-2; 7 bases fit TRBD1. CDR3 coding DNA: TGTGCCAGTAGTATATTGGGACAGATTGCCCATGGCTACACCTTC. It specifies CASSILGQIAHGYTF.